These T cell receptor beta chains were read from a single sample in a study of cytomegalovirus exposure and HLA in healthy donors. The protocol was immunoSEQ multiplex PCR, while the TCRdb copy is restricted to in-frame clones and leaves out a portion. Among approximately 73,000 clones, approximately 79% were seen once, and the ten largest hold roughly 22%. Sequenced material: PBMCs. Receptors originate from a woman aged 35 to 49 in good health and CMV-seropositive. CDR3s include the opening cysteine and the closing phenylalanine or tryptophan. Each record gives: J gene, CDR3 length, V gene, D gene, clone size, CDR3 protein, CDR3 DNA. The D gene is left open where the match is weak. Some rows have no size entry. The others give once, few or many, or a class for an expanded clone.

>TRBJ2-7|14|TRBV9|NA|NA
CASSQDSHAYEQYF
TGTGCCAGCAGCCAGGACAGTCATGCCTACGAGCAGTACTTC
>TRBJ1-2|12|TRBV5-1|NA|NA
CASSYDYNGYTF
TGCGCCAGCAGTTACGACTACAATGGCTACACCTTC
>TRBJ2-7|14|TRBV28|TRBD1|NA
CASITTGGGYEQYF
TGTGCCAGCATCACGACAGGGGGCGGCTACGAGCAGTACTTC
>TRBJ1-2|15|TRBV30|TRBD1|NA
CAWTAPDRDRRGYTF
TGTGCCTGGACCGCCCCGGACAGGGATCGGCGAGGCTACACCTTC
>TRBJ2-7|16|TRBV4-1|NA|NA
CASSGRGPRSSYEQYF
TGCGCCAGCAGCGGTCGAGGGCCTCGGAGCTCCTACGAGCAGTACTTC
>TRBJ1-4|16|TRBV5-1|NA|NA
CASSSYMTDNNEKLFF
TGCGCCAGCAGCTCCTATATGACAGATAATAATGAAAAACTGTTTTTT
>TRBJ1-5|13|TRBV2|NA|few
CASSYGLEQPQHF
TGTGCCAGCAGTTACGGACTCGAGCAGCCCCAGCATTTT
>TRBJ1-2|14|TRBV5-1|TRBD1|NA
CASSLSQTGAGYTF
TGCGCCAGCAGCTTGTCCCAGACAGGGGCTGGCTACACCTTC
>TRBJ2-1|14|TRBV9|NA|once
CASSVGGGAREQFF
TGTGCCAGCAGCGTAGGAGGGGGGGCCAGGGAGCAGTTCTTC
>TRBJ2-7|14|TRBV29-1|TRBD1|NA
CSVLGGQGPYEQYF
TGCAGCGTATTAGGAGGACAGGGTCCATACGAGCAGTACTTC
>TRBJ2-1|15|TRBV5-4|TRBD2|NA
CASRTQRGGLDEQFF
TGTGCCAGCAGAACACAGCGGGGGGGCCTGGATGAGCAGTTCTTC
>TRBJ2-7|13|TRBV5-4|TRBD2|NA
CASSGLGWGEQYF
TGTGCCAGCAGCGGACTAGGGTGGGGCGAGCAGTACTTC
>TRBJ2-3|17|TRBV18|TRBD2|NA
CASSTPVGRGDSDTQYF
TGTGCCAGCTCAACACCGGTTGGGCGGGGGGATTCAGATACGCAGTATTTT
>TRBJ2-7|15|TRBV2|TRBD1|NA
CASKVSGTGLYEQYF
TGTGCCAGCAAGGTCTCCGGGACAGGACTTTACGAGCAGTACTTC
>TRBJ1-1|18|TRBV15|TRBD1|few
CATSRDRGGTGPNLKAFF
TGTGCCACCAGCAGAGATAGGGGGGGGACAGGTCCTAACCTAAAAGCTTTCTTT
>TRBJ1-1|11|TRBV29-1|TRBD1|few
CSVGQGYEAFF
TGCAGCGTGGGACAGGGCTATGAAGCTTTCTTT
>TRBJ1-2|12|TRBV27|NA|NA
CASSPPPGGYTF
TGTGCCAGCAGCCCCCCCCCGGGTGGCTACACCTTC
>TRBJ2-6|16|TRBV5-5|NA|NA
CASSLTPSSGANVLTF
TGTGCCAGCAGCTTGACACCTTCCTCTGGGGCCAACGTCCTGACTTTC
>TRBJ1-2|13|TRBV7-9|TRBD1|NA
CASSFQGGSGYTF
TGTGCCAGCAGCTTTCAGGGGGGTAGTGGCTACACCTTC
>TRBJ2-7|12|TRBV6-1|NA|NA
CASRAPLYEQYF
TGTGCCAGCAGGGCCCCCCTCTACGAGCAGTACTTC
>TRBJ2-1|13|TRBV5-1|TRBD2|NA
CASSWSGSGEQFF
TGCGCCAGCAGCTGGAGCGGGAGTGGTGAGCAGTTCTTC
>TRBJ2-7|16|TRBV6-1|TRBD1|NA
CASSEGTGGLSYEQYF
TGTGCCAGCAGTGAAGGGACAGGGGGCTTATCCTACGAGCAGTACTTC
>TRBJ2-1|18|TRBV6-1|NA|NA
CASSGLVRRGYSYNEQFF
TGTGCCAGCAGTGGCCTTGTTCGAAGAGGCTACTCCTACAATGAGCAGTTCTTC
>TRBJ2-7|14|TRBV28|NA|NA
CATSKDGLPFEQYF
TGTGCCACCTCGAAAGATGGACTACCTTTCGAGCAGTACTTC
>TRBJ1-2|12|TRBV29-1|NA|NA
CSGVGWNYGYTF
TGCAGCGGCGTCGGGTGGAACTATGGCTACACCTTC
>TRBJ2-5|15|TRBV19|TRBD2|NA
CASSPQGLALETQYF
TGTGCCAGTAGTCCCCAGGGACTAGCGCTAGAGACCCAGTACTTC
>TRBJ2-7|17|TRBV25-1|TRBD2|NA
CASSDWGLAGGFYEQYF
TGTGCCAGCAGTGACTGGGGACTAGCGGGAGGATTCTACGAGCAGTACTTC
>TRBJ2-1|15|TRBV5-1|TRBD2|NA
CASGTSGGVYNEQFF
TGCGCCAGCGGCACTAGCGGGGGGGTTTACAATGAGCAGTTCTTC
>TRBJ2-3|14|TRBV18|NA|once
CASSPPSGTDTQYF
TGTGCCAGCTCACCCCCTAGCGGCACAGATACGCAGTATTTT
>TRBJ2-7|17|TRBV18|TRBD1|NA
CASSPPLGQGASYEQYF
TGTGCCAGCTCACCTCCACTCGGACAGGGGGCTTCCTACGAGCAGTACTTC
>TRBJ2-2|16|TRBV6-5|TRBD1|NA
CASSYVQGANTGELFF
TGTGCCAGCAGTTACGTACAGGGGGCGAACACCGGGGAGCTGTTTTTT
>TRBJ2-3|15|TRBV30|NA|NA
CAWSRGSAPPDTQYF
TGTGCCTGGAGTCGGGGTAGCGCTCCCCCAGATACGCAGTATTTT
>TRBJ1-2|17|TRBV4-2|TRBD1|once
CASSQDRQGVANYGYTF
TGTGCCAGCAGCCAAGATAGGCAGGGGGTAGCTAACTATGGCTACACCTTC
>TRBJ1-1|13|TRBV29-1|NA|NA
CSVHRVGGTEAFF
TGCAGCGTACACAGGGTTGGCGGCACTGAAGCTTTCTTT